This TCR beta chain is drawn from a study of T-cell memory formation after mild COVID-19. TCRdb processed the 5' RACE reads anew with MiXCR; each CDR3 protein has one entry. The repertoire holds hundreds of thousands of distinct CDR3 sequences, around a quarter seen once, with around 12% in the top ten. The CDR3 sequence is 16 residues long. Per the germline V gene, CDR1 is LGHNA and CDR2 is YNFKEQ. Trimming took 0 bases from V and 3 from J, leaving 13 bases between them. Overall study findings and caveats: While clones contracting from day 15 to 85 were balanced between CD4 and CD8, later expanders leaned CD4+. CD8+ contracting clones occupied EMRA, while CD4+ ones occupied mainly CM and EM.

Notes on this clonotype: As yet, its antigen is unknown.

The sequenced sample consisted of PBMCs or a T cell subset sorted from them (not recorded which). The sequence came from an adult woman who had mild COVID-19 (a few samples of this study predate the infection). Cell type and time point are not known. V is TRBV4-2 and J is TRBJ2-3; tentatively, D is TRBD1 or TRBD2 (5 bases each). This CDR3 is CASSQDAVGATDTQYF. CDR3 nucleotide sequence: TGTGCCAGCAGCCAAGATGCGGTCGGGGCTACAGATACGCAGTATTTT.